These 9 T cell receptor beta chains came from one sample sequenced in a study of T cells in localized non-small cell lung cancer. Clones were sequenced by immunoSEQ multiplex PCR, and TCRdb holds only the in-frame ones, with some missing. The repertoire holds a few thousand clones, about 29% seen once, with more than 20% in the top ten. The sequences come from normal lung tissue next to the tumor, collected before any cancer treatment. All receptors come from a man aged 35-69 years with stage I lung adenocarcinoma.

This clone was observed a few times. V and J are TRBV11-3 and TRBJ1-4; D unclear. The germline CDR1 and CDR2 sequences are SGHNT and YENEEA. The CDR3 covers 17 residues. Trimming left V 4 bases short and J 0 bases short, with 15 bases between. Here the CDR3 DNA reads TGTGCCAGCAGCTCCCTCGGTATTTATACAACTAATGAAAAACTGTTTTTT. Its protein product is CASSSLGIYTTNEKLFF.

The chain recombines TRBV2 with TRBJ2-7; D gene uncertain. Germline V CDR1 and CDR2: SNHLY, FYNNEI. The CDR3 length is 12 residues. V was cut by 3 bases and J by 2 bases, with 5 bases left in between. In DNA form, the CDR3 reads TGTGCCAGCAGTGAGGCAGCCTACGAGCAGTACTTC. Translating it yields CASSEAAYEQYF.

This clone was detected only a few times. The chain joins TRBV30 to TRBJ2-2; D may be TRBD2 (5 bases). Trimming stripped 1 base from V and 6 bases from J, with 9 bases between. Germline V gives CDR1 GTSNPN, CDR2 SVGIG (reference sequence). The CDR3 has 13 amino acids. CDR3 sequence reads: CAWSGGGPGELFF. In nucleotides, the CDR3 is TGTGCCTGGAGTGGAGGAGGACCCGGGGAGCTGTTTTTT.

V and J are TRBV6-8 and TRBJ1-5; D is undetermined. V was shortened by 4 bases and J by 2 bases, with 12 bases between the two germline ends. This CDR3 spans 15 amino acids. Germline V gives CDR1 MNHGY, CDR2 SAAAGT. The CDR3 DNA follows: TGTGCCAGCAGTTCCGAAGGTCTGGGCAATCAGCCCCAGCATTTT. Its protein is CASSSEGLGNQPQHF.

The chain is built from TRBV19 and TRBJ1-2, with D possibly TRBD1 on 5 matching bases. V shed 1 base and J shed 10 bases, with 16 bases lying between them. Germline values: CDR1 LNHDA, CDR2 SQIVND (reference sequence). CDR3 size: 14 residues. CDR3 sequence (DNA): TGTGCCAGTAGTATAGGAGGGAACAGGAGGTTCTACACCTTC. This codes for CASSIGGNRRFYTF.

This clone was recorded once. Here the CDR3 reads CASSPDGGLTIYF. CDR3 bases: TGTGCCAGCTCACCGGACGGGGGTCTCACCATATATTTT. The V call is TRBV18, the J call TRBJ1-3; tentatively, D is TRBD1 (5 bases). Germline CDR1 KGHSH, CDR2 LQKENI. Between the trimmed V and J ends, which lost 3 bases and 9 bases, there was a span of 12 bases. There are 13 residues in the CDR3.

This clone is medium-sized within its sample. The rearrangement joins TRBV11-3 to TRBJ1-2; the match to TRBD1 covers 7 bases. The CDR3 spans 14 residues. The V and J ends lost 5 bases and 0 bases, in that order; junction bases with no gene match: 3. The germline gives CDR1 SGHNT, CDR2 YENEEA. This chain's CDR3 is CASSRDSTNYGYTF. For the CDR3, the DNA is TGTGCCAGCAGCCGGGACAGCACTAACTATGGCTACACCTTC.

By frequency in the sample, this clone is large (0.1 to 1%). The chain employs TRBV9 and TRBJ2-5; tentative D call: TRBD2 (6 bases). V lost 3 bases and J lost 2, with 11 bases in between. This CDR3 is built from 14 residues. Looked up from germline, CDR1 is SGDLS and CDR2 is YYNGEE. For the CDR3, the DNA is TGTGCCAGCAGCGCCTCCGGGACTCAAGAGACCCAGTACTTC. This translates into CASSASGTQETQYF.

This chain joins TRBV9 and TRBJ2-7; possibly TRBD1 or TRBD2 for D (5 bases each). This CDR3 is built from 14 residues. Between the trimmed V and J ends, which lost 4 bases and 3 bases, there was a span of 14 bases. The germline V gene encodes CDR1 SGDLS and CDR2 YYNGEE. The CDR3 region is CASSLGTGGYEQYF. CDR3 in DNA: TGTGCCAGCAGCCTCGGGACCGGCGGCTACGAGCAGTACTTC.